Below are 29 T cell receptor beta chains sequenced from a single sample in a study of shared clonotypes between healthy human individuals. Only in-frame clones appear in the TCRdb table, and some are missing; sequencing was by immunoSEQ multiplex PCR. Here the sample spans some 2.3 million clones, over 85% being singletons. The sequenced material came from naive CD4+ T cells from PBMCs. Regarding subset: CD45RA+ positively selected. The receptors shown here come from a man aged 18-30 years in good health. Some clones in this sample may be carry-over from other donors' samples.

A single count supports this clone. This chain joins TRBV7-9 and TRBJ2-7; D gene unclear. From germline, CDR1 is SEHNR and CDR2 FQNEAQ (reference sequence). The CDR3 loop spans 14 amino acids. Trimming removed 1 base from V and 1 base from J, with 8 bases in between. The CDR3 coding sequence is TGTGCCAGCAGCTTAGTACCTAGATCCTACGAGCAGTACTTC. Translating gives CASSLVPRSYEQYF.

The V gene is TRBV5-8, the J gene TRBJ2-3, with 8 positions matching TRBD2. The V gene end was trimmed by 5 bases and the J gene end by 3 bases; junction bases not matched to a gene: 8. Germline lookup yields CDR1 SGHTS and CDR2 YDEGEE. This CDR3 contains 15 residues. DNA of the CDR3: TGTGCCAGCAGTTGGGGACTAGTGGGGACAGATACGCAGTATTTT. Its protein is CASSWGLVGTDTQYF.

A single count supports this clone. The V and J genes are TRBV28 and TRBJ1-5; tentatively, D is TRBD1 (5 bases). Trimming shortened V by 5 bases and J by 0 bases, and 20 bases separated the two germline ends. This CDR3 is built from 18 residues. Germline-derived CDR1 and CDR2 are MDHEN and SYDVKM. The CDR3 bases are TGTGCCAGCAGTCCAGGTGGGGCAGGGTTTGGTAGCAATCAGCCCCAGCATTTT. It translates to CASSPGGAGFGSNQPQHF.

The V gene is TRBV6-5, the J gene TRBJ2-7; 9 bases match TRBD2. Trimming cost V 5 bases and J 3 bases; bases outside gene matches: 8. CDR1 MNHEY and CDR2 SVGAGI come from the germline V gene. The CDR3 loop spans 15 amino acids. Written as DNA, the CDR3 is TGTGCCAGCAGTCCGAGAGCGGGAGGCTTCTACGAGCAGTACTTC. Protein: CASSPRAGGFYEQYF.

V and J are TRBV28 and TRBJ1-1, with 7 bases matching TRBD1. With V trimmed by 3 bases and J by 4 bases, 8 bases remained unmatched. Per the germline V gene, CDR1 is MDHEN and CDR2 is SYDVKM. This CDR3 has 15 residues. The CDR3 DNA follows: TGTGCCAGCAGTTTCACGGTGAGGGGGCGCACTGAAGCTTTCTTT. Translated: CASSFTVRGRTEAFF.

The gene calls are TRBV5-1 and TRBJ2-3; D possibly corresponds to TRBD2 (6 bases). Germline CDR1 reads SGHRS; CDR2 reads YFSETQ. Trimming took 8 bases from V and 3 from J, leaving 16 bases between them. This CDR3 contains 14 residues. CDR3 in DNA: TGCGCCAGTCGGGGGTTGGGAAAGACAGATACGCAGTATTTT. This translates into CASRGLGKTDTQYF.

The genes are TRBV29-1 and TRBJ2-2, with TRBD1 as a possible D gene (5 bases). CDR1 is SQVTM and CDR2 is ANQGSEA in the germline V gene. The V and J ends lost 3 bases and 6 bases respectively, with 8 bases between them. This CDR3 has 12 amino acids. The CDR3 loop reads CSVEAGSGELFF. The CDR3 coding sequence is TGCAGCGTTGAGGCAGGGTCCGGGGAGCTGTTTTTT.

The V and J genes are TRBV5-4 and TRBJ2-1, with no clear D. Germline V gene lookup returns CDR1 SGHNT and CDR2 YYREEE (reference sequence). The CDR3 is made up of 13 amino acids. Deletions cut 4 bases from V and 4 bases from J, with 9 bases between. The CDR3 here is CASSPQGYNEQFF. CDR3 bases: TGTGCCAGCAGCCCCCAAGGATACAATGAGCAGTTCTTC. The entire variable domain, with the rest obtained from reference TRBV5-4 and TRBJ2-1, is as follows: ETGVTQSPTHLIKTRGQQVTLRCSSQSGHNTVSWYQQALGQGPQFIFQYYREEENGRGNFPPRFSGLQFPNYSSELNVNALELDDSALYLCASSPQGYNEQFFGPGTRLTVL.

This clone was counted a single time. The CDR3 here is CASSASTGYTEAFF. In nucleotides, the CDR3 is TGTGCCAGCTCAGCGTCGACAGGCTACACTGAAGCTTTCTTT. The rearrangement joins TRBV18 to TRBJ1-1; tentative D call: TRBD1 (6 bases). The length of the CDR3 is 14 residues. Germline V lookup: CDR1 KGHSH, CDR2 LQKENI. Trimming pared 5 bases from V and 3 bases from J, leaving 13 bases between.

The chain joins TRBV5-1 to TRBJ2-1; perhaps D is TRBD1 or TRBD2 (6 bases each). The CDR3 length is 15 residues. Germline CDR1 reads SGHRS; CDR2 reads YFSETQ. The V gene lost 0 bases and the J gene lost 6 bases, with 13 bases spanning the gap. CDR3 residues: CASSLDSGGGNEQFF. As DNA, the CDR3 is TGCGCCAGCAGCTTGGATAGCGGAGGGGGCAATGAGCAGTTCTTC.

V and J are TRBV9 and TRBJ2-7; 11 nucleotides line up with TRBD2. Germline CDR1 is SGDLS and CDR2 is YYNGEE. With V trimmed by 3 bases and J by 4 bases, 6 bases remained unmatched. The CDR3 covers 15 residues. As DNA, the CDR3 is TGTGCCAGCAGCGCGGGACTAGCGGATAAGTACGAGCAGTACTTC. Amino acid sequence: CASSAGLADKYEQYF.

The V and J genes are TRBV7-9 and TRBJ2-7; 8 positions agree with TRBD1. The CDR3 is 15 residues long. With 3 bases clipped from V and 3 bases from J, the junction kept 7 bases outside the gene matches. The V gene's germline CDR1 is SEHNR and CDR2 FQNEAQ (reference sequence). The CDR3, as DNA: TGTGCCAGCAGCTTTTCTGCCGGGACAGGCTACGAGCAGTACTTC. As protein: CASSFSAGTGYEQYF.

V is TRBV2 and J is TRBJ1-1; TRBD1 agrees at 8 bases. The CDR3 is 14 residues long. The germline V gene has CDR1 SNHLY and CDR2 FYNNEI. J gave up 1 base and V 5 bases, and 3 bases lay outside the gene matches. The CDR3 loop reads CASSWDRPNTEAFF. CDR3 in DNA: TGTGCCAGCAGTTGGGACAGGCCGAACACTGAAGCTTTCTTT.

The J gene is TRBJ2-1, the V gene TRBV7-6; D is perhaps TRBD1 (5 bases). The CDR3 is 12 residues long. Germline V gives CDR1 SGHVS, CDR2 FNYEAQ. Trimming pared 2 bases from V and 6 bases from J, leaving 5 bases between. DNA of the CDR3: TGTGCCAGCAGCTTACAGGGCAATGAGCAGTTCTTC. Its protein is CASSLQGNEQFF.

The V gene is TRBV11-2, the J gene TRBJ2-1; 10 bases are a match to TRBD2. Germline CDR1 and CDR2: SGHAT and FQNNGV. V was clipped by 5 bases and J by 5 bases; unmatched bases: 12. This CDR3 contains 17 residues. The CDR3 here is CASSPRQSLAGDNEQFF. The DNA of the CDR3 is TGTGCCAGCAGCCCAAGGCAGTCCCTAGCGGGAGACAATGAGCAGTTCTTC. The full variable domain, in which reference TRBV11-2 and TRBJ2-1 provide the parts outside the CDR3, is EAGVAQSPRYKIIEKRQSVAFWCNPISGHATLYWYQQILGQGPKLLIQFQNNGVVDDSQLPKDRFSAERLKGVDSTLKIQPAKLEDSAVYLCASSPRQSLAGDNEQFFGPGTRLTVL.

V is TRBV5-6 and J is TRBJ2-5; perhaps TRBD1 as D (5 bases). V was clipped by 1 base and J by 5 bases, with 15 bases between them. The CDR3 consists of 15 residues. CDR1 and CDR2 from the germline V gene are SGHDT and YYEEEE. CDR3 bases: TGTGCCAGCAGCTTGAGGCAGGGTTTTTGGGAGACCCAGTACTTC. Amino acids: CASSLRQGFWETQYF. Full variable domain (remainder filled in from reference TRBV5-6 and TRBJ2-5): DAGVTQSPTHLIKTRGQQVTLRCSPKSGHDTVSWYQQALGQGPQFIFQYYEEEERQRGNFPDRFSGHQFPNYSSELNVNALLLGDSALYLCASSLRQGFWETQYFGPGTRLLVL.

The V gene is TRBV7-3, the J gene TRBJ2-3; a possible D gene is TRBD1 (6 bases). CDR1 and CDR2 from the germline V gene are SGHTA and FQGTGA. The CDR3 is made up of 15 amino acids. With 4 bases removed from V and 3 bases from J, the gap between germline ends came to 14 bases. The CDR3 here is CASSSRGQPTDTQYF. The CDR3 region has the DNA TGTGCCAGCAGCTCACGGGGACAACCGACAGATACGCAGTATTTT.

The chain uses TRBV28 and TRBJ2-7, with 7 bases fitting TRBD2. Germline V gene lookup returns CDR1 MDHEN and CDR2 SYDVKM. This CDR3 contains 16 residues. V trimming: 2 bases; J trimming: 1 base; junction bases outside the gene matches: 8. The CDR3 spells CASSLVSGRGSYEQYF. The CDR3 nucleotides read TGTGCCAGCAGTTTAGTCTCGGGGAGGGGTTCCTACGAGCAGTACTTC.

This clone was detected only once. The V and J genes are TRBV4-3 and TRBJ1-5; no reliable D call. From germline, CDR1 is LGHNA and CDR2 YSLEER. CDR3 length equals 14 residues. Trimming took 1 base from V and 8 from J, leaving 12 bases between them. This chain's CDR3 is CASSQGRRLEPQHF. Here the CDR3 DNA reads TGCGCCAGCAGCCAAGGACGGCGGTTAGAGCCCCAGCATTTT.

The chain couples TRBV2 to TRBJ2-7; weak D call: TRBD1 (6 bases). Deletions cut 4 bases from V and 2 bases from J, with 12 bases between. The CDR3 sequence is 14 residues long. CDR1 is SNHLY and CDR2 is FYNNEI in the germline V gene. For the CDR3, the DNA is TGTGCCAGCAGTGCCCAGGGGCGAACCTACGAGCAGTACTTC. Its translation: CASSAQGRTYEQYF.

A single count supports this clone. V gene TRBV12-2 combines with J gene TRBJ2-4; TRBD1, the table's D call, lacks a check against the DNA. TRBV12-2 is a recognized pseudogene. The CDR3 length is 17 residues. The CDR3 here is CASRLAFLGRNKNIQYF. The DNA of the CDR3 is TGTGCAAGTCGCTTAGCTTTCTTGGGGCGGAACAAAAACATTCAGTACTTC.

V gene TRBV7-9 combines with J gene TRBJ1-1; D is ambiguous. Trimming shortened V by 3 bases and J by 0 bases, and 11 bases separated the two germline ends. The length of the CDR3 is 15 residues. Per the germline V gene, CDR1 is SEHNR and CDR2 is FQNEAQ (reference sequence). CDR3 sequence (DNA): TGTGCCAGCAGCTTTGATAAAGTAGTGAACACTGAAGCTTTCTTT. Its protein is CASSFDKVVNTEAFF. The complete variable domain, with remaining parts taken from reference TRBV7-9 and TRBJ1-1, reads DTGVSQNPRHKITKRGQNVTFRCDPISEHNRLYWYRQTLGQGPEFLTYFQNEAQLEKSRLLSDRFSAERPKGSFSTLEIQRTEQGDSAMYLCASSFDKVVNTEAFFGQGTRLTVV.

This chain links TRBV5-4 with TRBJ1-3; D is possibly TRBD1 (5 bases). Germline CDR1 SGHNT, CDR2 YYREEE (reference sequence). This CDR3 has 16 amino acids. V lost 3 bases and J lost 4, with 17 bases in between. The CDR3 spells CASSSPNPGGGNTIYF. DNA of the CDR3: TGTGCCAGCAGCTCACCGAATCCCGGGGGGGGAAACACCATATATTTT.

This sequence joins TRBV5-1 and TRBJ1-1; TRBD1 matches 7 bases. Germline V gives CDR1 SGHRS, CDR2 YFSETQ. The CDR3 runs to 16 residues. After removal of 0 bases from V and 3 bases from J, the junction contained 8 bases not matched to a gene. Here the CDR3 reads CASSLGGQFWDTEAFF. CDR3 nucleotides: TGCGCCAGCAGCTTGGGGGGACAGTTTTGGGACACTGAAGCTTTCTTT.

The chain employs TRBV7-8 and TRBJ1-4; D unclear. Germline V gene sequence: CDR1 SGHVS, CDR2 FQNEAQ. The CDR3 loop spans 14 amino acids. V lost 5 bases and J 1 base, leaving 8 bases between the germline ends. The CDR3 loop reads CASSGVGTNEKLFF. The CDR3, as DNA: TGTGCCAGCAGCGGGGTTGGAACTAATGAAAAACTGTTTTTT.

In nucleotides, the CDR3 is TGTGCCAGCAGTTTATCAAATACGCAGTATTTT. It codes for CASSLSNTQYF. The J gene is TRBJ2-3, the V gene TRBV28; D ambiguous. V lost 1 base and J 7 bases, leaving 3 bases between the germline ends. The germline V gene encodes CDR1 MDHEN and CDR2 SYDVKM. The CDR3 has 11 residues.

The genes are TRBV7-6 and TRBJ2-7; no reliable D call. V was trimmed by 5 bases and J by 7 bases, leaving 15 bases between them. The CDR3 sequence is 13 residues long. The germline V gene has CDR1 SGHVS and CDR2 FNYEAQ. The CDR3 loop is CASSQKASSEQYF. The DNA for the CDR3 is TGTGCCAGCAGCCAAAAAGCCAGCTCGGAGCAGTACTTC.

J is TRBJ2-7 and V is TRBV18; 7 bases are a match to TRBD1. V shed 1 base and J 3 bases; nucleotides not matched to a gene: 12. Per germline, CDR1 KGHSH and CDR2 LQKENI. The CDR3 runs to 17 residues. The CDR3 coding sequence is TGTGCCAGCTCACCACAGGGGGCGGCCTTCACGCTCTACGAGCAGTACTTC. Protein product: CASSPQGAAFTLYEQYF.

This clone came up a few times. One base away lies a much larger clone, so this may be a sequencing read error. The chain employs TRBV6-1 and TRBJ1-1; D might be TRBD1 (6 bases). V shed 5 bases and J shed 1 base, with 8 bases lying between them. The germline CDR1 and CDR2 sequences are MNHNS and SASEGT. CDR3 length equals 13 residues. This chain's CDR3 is CASSQQGNTEAFF. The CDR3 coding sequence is TGTGCCAGCAGTCAACAGGGGAACACTGAAGCTTTCTTT.